This T cell receptor (beta chain) appears in the sequencing data of a study of blood T cell repertoires in COVID-19. Study-wide background: Collection of acute and convalescent COVID-19 samples took place in the United States, Italy and Spain. PBMCs, B-cell-depleted T cells, or T cells provided the cDNA or gDNA that made up the material.

The CDR3 length is 14 residues. The germline V and J ends were trimmed by 2 bases and 8 bases, with 10 bases remaining between them. From germline, CDR1 is MNHEY and CDR2 SVGAGI. In the source study's methods: Estimates of nucleated cell counts were drawn from the amplification of reference gene primers. Libraries were prepared by immunoSEQ multiplex PCR; TCRdb keeps only in-frame clonotypes and omits some of them. V, J and clone size reflect that table, while D and trimming were determined from the DNA. The table includes 60,000 to 80,000 clones, around 85% detected once. The clonotype originates from a man over 45 with acute or convalescent COVID-19. Material: peripheral blood. The rearrangement links TRBV6-5 to TRBJ1-6; D ambiguous. CDR3 sequence (DNA): TGTGCCAGCAGTTACCGCGGTAGAGATTCACCCCTCCACTTT. This gives the protein CASSYRGRDSPLHF.